The 8 T cell receptor beta chains listed next were all sequenced from one sample in a study of Graves' ophthalmopathy and Graves' hyperthyroidism. The study amplified TCR beta CDR3 regions using RNA transcripts. RT-PCR with HTBI primers came first, then second-round multiplex PCR. TCRdb recomputed calls from the multiplex PCR reads with MiXCR, one row per CDR3 protein. The sample lists 560,000 or so distinct CDR3 sequences, approximately 37% occurring once. The sample was peripheral blood or thyroid tissue (not recorded which). Receptors were obtained from an adult man with Graves' hyperthyroidism.

This clonotype was seen many times. The chain carries TRBV7-9 and TRBJ2-7; 7 bases match TRBD2. The trim removed 5 bases at V and 1 base at J, leaving 11 bases unmatched. The germline V gene encodes CDR1 SEHNR and CDR2 FQNEAQ (reference sequence). The CDR3 length is 16 residues. The CDR3 sequence is CASSPGGLRVSYEQYF. In nucleotides, the CDR3 is TGTGCCAGCAGCCCCGGGGGACTAAGGGTATCCTACGAGCAGTACTTC.

This clonotype was counted many times. The genes are TRBV2 and TRBJ1-2; D ambiguous. The germline V and J ends were trimmed by 4 bases and 2 bases, with 14 bases remaining between them. This CDR3 has 15 residues. In germline, CDR1 is SNHLY, CDR2 FYNNEI. CDR3 residues: CASSGEGFQNYGYTF. The CDR3 bases are TGTGCCAGCAGTGGCGAAGGGTTCCAAAACTATGGCTACACCTTC. Combining the CDR3 with reference TRBV2 and TRBJ1-2 gives the whole variable domain EPEVTQTPSHQVTQMGQEVILRCVPISNHLYFYWYRQILGQKVEFLVSFYNNEISEKSEIFDDQFSVERPDGSNFTLKIRSTKLEDSAMYFCASSGEGFQNYGYTFGSGTRLTVV.

Turning to this clonotype: This may stem from a read error, because a much larger clone lies one nucleotide away. The V call is TRBV6-6, the J call TRBJ2-5; 9 bases align to TRBD2. The CDR3 contains 13 residues. J was trimmed by 6 bases and V by 4 bases; bases with no gene match: 3. Germline assignment: CDR1 MNHNY and CDR2 SVGAGI (reference sequence). CDR3 region: CASSSAGGQTQYF. The CDR3 bases are TGTGCCAGCAGTTCCGCGGGGGGGCAGACCCAGTACTTC.

The V gene is TRBV7-9, the J gene TRBJ2-7, with D unresolved. V was trimmed by 5 bases and J by 5 bases, leaving 25 bases between them. The CDR3 loop spans 17 amino acids. Per germline, CDR1 SEHNR and CDR2 FQNEAQ (reference sequence). CDR3 nucleotide sequence: TGTGCCAGCAGCCAAGGACCGACTGACGCTCTACGGAACGAGCAGTACTTC. It yields the protein CASSQGPTDALRNEQYF.

This clonotype showed up just a few times. The V and J genes are TRBV27 and TRBJ2-7; D is unclear. Germline CDR1 and CDR2: MNHEY and SMNVEV (reference sequence). V was shortened by 3 bases and J by 7 bases, with 10 bases between the two germline ends. The CDR3 has 12 residues. As DNA, the CDR3 is TGTGCCAGCAGTTTGTGGGGTGAGGAGCAGTACTTC. It is translated as CASSLWGEEQYF.

CDR3 bases: TGCGCCAGCAGTCCTCGGACAGGGGGCGTTCAGCCCCAGCATTTT. Protein: CASSPRTGGVQPQHF. J is TRBJ1-5 and V is TRBV10-1, with 11 bases aligning to TRBD1. The length of the CDR3 is 15 residues. V trimming: 5 bases; J trimming: 6 bases; junction bases outside the gene matches: 6. From germline, CDR1 is WNHNN and CDR2 SYGVQD (reference sequence).

There are many counts of this clonotype. V usage is TRBV2 and J usage is TRBJ1-5, with D uncertain. The CDR3 consists of 15 residues. Germline assignment: CDR1 SNHLY and CDR2 FYNNEI. Trimming stripped 1 base from V and 5 bases from J, with 12 bases between. The CDR3 DNA reads TGTGCCAGCAGTGAAGACTTCGACCGGGATCAGCCCCAGCATTTT. Its translation is CASSEDFDRDQPQHF.

The CDR3 nucleotides are TGTGCCAGCAGCCTCGTTCCCAGGGGTGGGTCACCCCTCCACTTT. This encodes CASSLVPRGGSPLHF. The chain couples TRBV7-2 to TRBJ1-6, with D possibly matching TRBD1 (6 bases). The CDR3 spans 15 residues. The germline V gene encodes CDR1 SGHTA and CDR2 FQGNSA. V was clipped by 5 bases and J by 10 bases, with 18 bases between them.